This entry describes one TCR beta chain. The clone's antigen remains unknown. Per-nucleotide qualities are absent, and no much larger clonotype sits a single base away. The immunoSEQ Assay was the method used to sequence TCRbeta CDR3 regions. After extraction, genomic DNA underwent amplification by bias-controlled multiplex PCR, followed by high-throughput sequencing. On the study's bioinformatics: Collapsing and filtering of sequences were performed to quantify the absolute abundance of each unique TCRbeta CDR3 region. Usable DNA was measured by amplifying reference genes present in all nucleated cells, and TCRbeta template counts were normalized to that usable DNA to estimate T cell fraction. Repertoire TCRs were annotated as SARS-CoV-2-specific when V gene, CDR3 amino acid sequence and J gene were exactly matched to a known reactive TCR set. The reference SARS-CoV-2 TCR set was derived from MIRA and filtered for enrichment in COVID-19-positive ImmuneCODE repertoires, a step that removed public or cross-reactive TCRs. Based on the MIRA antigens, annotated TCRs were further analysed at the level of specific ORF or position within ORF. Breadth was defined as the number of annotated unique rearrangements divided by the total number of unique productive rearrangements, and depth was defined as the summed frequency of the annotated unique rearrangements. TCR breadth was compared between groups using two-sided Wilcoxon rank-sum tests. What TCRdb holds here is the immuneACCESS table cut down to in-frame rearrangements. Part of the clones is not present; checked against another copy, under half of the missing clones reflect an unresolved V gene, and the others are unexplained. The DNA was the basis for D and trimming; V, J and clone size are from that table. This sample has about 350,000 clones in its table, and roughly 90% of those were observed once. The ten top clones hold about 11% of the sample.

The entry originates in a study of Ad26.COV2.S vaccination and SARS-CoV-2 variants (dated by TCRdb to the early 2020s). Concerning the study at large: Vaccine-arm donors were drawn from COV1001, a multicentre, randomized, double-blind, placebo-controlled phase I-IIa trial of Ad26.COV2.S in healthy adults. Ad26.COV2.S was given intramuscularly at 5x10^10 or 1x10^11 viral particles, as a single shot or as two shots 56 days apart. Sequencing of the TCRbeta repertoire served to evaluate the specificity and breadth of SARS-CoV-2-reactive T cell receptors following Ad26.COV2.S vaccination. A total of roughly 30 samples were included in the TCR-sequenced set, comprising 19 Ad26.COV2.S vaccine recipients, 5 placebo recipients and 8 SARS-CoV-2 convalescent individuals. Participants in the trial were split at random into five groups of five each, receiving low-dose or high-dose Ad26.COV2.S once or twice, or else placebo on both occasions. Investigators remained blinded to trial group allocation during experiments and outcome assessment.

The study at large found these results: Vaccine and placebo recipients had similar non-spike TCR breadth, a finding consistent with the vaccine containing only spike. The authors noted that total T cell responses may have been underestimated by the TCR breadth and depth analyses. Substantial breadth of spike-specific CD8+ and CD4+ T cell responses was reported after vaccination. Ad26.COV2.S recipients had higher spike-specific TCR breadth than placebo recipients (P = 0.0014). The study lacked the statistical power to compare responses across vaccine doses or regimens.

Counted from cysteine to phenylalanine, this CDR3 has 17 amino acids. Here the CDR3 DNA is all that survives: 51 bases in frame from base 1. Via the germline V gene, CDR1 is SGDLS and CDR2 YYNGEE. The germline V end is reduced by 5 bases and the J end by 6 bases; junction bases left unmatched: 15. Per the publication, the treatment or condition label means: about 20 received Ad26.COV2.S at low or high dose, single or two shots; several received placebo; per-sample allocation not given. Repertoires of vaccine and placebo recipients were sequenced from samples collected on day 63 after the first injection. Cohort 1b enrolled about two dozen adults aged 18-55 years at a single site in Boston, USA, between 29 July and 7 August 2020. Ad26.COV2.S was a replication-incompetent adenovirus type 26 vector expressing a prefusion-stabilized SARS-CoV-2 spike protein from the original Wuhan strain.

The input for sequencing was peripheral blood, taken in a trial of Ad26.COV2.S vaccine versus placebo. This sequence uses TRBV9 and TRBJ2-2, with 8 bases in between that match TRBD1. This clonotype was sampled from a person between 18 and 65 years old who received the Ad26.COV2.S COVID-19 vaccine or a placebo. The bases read TGTGCCAGCAGTTATGATCGGACAGGGAGTAACGCCGGGGAGCTGTTTTTT. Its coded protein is CASSYDRTGSNAGELFF.